This is a list of T cell receptor beta chains from one sample in a study of blood T cell repertoires in COVID-19. Clones were read by immunoSEQ multiplex PCR, and TCRdb kept only the in-frame ones, dropping some. The table includes over 100,000 clones, 70% to 90% detected once. The sequenced sample was peripheral blood. The receptor set was obtained from a man aged 50 to 59 with active or convalescent COVID-19. Both conserved end residues are part of each CDR3. A D gene is named only where the DNA matches it firmly. Size values are once, few and many counts, or a class for expanded clones, and some rows have none.

>.|TRBV12-3/TRBV12-4|.|TRBJ1-4
CASSLWGHEKLFF
TGTGCCAGCAGTTTATGGGGCCATGAAAAACTGTTTTTT
>.|TRBV28|.|TRBJ1-2
CASSLYGQPVYGYTF
TGTGCCAGCAGTTTATACGGACAGCCTGTCTATGGCTACACCTTC
>TRBD1|TRBV4-1|.|TRBJ2-1
CASSQVGTGSSYNEQFF
TGCGCCAGCAGCCAAGTAGGGACAGGGAGCTCCTACAATGAGCAGTTCTTC
>TRBD1|TRBV14|.|TRBJ1-2
CASSQDATGGDGYGYTF
TGTGCCAGCAGCCAAGATGCGACAGGGGGCGATGGCTATGGCTACACCTTC
>TRBD2|TRBV24-1|.|TRBJ2-3
CATTGAGANTDTQYF
TGTGCCACCACAGGAGCGGGGGCCAACACAGATACGCAGTATTTT
>.|TRBV18|.|TRBJ2-2
CASSQDRDGGRELFF
TGTGCCAGCTCACAAGACCGGGACGGGGGAAGGGAGCTGTTTTTT
>TRBD1|TRBV7-2|.|TRBJ1-1
CASSSRQGYTEAFF
TGTGCCAGCAGCTCACGACAGGGGTACACTGAAGCTTTCTTT
>TRBD1|TRBV5-5|.|TRBJ2-5
CASSFGDRWETQYF
TGTGCCAGCAGCTTCGGGGACAGGTGGGAGACCCAGTACTTC
>TRBD1|TRBV24-1|.|TRBJ2-1
CATRSPGGTGNNEQFF
TGTGCCACCAGATCCCCGGGCGGGACAGGGAACAATGAGCAGTTCTTC
>.|TRBV11-2|.|TRBJ2-3
CASSLENWRGPDTQYF
TGTGCCAGCAGCCTAGAAAACTGGCGGGGGCCAGATACGCAGTATTTT
>TRBD2|TRBV5-5|.|TRBJ2-5
CASSGTSGGRETQYF
TGTGCCAGCAGCGGCACTAGCGGGGGACGAGAGACCCAGTACTTC
>.|TRBV5-6|.|TRBJ2-5
CASSLVALGQETQYF
TGTGCCAGCAGCTTGGTAGCACTAGGCCAAGAGACCCAGTACTTC
>TRBD2|TRBV7-6|.|TRBJ2-3
CASSPLGLLVRDTQYF
TGTGCCAGCAGCCCTTTGGGACTATTAGTACGGGATACGCAGTATTTT
>TRBD1|TRBV6-5|.|TRBJ1-5
CASSPTGAVGPQHF
TGTGCCAGCAGTCCGACAGGGGCCGTAGGGCCCCAGCATTTT
>TRBD1|TRBV29-1|.|TRBJ2-4
CSVASGQNIQYF
TGCAGCGTTGCTTCGGGACAGAACATTCAGTACTTC
>TRBD2|TRBV28|once|TRBJ2-5
CASSFGLEETQYF
TGTGCCAGCAGTTTTGGACTAGAGGAGACCCAGTACTTC
>TRBD1|TRBV7-2|.|TRBJ1-4
CASSDKTGTGEKLFF
TGTGCCAGCAGCGACAAGACAGGGACAGGGGAAAAACTGTTTTTT
>.|TRBV14|.|TRBJ2-2
CASSQGTPNTGELFF
TGTGCCAGCAGCCAGGGGACTCCGAACACCGGGGAGCTGTTTTTT
>TRBD2|TRBV7-2|.|TRBJ2-7
CASSSLWASGYEQYF
TGTGCCAGCAGCTCCCTTTGGGCTAGCGGCTACGAGCAGTACTTC
>.|TRBV20-1|.|TRBJ1-3
CSASSGGVGNTIYF
TGCAGTGCTAGTTCCGGGGGGGTAGGAAACACCATATATTTT
>.|TRBV7-8|.|TRBJ2-7
CASSSRDSSYEQYF
TGTGCCAGCAGCTCGCGGGACAGTTCCTACGAGCAGTACTTC
>.|TRBV18|.|TRBJ1-6
CASSRGTPGDSPLHF
TGTGCCAGCTCACGAGGGACTCCCGGGGATTCACCCCTCCACTTT
>TRBD2|TRBV18|.|TRBJ2-2
CASSPMRGANTGELFF
TGTGCCAGCTCACCAATGCGGGGGGCGAACACCGGGGAGCTGTTTTTT
>.|TRBV18|.|TRBJ1-1
CASSEEGNTEAFF
TGTGCCAGCTCGGAAGAGGGGAACACTGAAGCTTTCTTT
>.|TRBV12-3/TRBV12-4|few|TRBJ1-3
CASTATAGNTIYF
TGTGCCAGCACCGCGACTGCTGGAAACACCATATATTTT
>.|TRBV2|.|TRBJ2-4
CASSEPHKNIQYF
TGTGCCAGCAGTGAGCCACATAAAAACATTCAGTACTTC
>TRBD1|TRBV19|.|TRBJ1-1
CASSTIQGNTEAFF
TGTGCCAGTAGTACTATACAGGGGAATACTGAAGCTTTCTTT
>TRBD1|TRBV6-6|.|TRBJ1-6
CASNQGAVVSPLHF
TGTGCCAGCAACCAGGGGGCGGTTGTATCACCCCTCCACTTT
>TRBD2|TRBV7-2|.|TRBJ2-5
CASSLASSGAAKTQYF
TGTGCCAGCAGCTTAGCGAGTAGCGGGGCCGCGAAGACCCAGTACTTC
>.|TRBV5-4|.|TRBJ2-1
CASSLTGYNEQFF
TGTGCCAGCAGCTTGACGGGGTACAATGAGCAGTTCTTC
>TRBD1|TRBV19|.|TRBJ2-5
CASRPYTEGTGQETQYF
TGTGCCAGTCGCCCCTATACTGAGGGGACAGGTCAAGAGACCCAGTACTTC
>.|TRBV18|.|TRBJ2-2
CASSPAGTGELFF
TGTGCCAGCTCACCAGCCGGCACCGGGGAGCTGTTTTTT
>TRBD2|TRBV2|.|TRBJ2-5
CASSETAGGETQYF
TGTGCCAGCAGTGAAACCGCGGGAGGAGAGACCCAGTACTTC
>TRBD1|TRBV2|.|TRBJ1-6
CASSDGQGAGALHF
TGTGCCAGCAGTGACGGCCAGGGGGCCGGGGCCCTCCACTTT
>TRBD2|TRBV3-1/TRBV3-2|once|TRBJ2-1
CASSQDLGTSHNEQFF
TGTGCCAGCAGCCAAGATCTCGGGACTAGCCACAATGAGCAGTTCTTC
>TRBD2|TRBV19|.|TRBJ2-1
CASGTSGEHNEQFF
TGTGCCAGCGGGACTAGCGGGGAGCATAATGAGCAGTTCTTC
>.|TRBV7-9|.|TRBJ1-5
CASSLEGGNQPQHF
TGTGCCAGCAGCTTAGAAGGGGGCAATCAGCCCCAGCATTTT
>TRBD2|TRBV5-1|.|TRBJ2-7
CASSLYLAGGQEQYF
TGCGCCAGCAGCTTGTATCTAGCGGGGGGGCAAGAGCAGTACTTC
>TRBD2|TRBV18|.|TRBJ2-1
CASSQGTSGGDNEQFF
TGTGCCAGCTCACAAGGGACTAGCGGGGGGGACAATGAGCAGTTCTTC
>TRBD1|TRBV28|.|TRBJ1-3
CASSSGQQGSRNTIYF
TGTGCCAGCAGTTCCGGACAACAGGGGAGTCGAAACACCATATATTTT
>TRBD2|TRBV27|once|TRBJ2-1
CASSTLLLAGVGNEQFF
TGTGCCAGCAGTACCCTACTTTTGGCGGGGGTGGGGAATGAGCAGTTCTTC
>TRBD1|TRBV27|.|TRBJ1-2
CASHTQGAGGYTF
TGTGCCAGCCACACACAGGGGGCAGGGGGCTACACCTTC
>TRBD1|TRBV27|.|TRBJ1-6
CASGVLGQGNSPLHF
TGTGCCAGCGGGGTACTGGGACAGGGAAATTCACCCCTCCACTTT
>TRBD1|TRBV3-1/TRBV3-2|.|TRBJ2-6
CASSKQGAGANVLTF
TGTGCCAGCAGCAAACAGGGGGCCGGGGCCAACGTCCTGACTTTC
>.|TRBV15|.|TRBJ1-3
CATSTGSSGNTIYF
TGTGCCACCAGCACAGGGTCCTCTGGAAACACCATATATTTT
>.|TRBV6-9|.|TRBJ2-2
CASCPLGPNTGELFF
TGTGCCAGCTGCCCCCTAGGCCCGAACACCGGGGAGCTGTTTTTT
>TRBD2|TRBV27|.|TRBJ2-3
CASRELAGGRADTQYF
TGTGCCAGCAGGGAACTAGCGGGGGGGCGGGCAGATACGCAGTATTTT
>.|TRBV7-2|.|TRBJ2-5
CASSLGGWGQETQYF
TGTGCCAGCAGCTTGGGGGGTTGGGGCCAAGAGACCCAGTACTTC
>TRBD2|TRBV27|.|TRBJ2-1
CASMRPGGTNEQFF
TGTGCCAGCATGCGGCCGGGGGGTACGAATGAGCAGTTCTTC
>TRBD2|TRBV2|.|TRBJ2-2
CASSEGFRTSVSTGELFF
TGTGCCAGCAGTGAAGGCTTTAGGACTAGCGTCTCCACCGGGGAGCTGTTTTTT
>TRBD1|TRBV27|.|TRBJ2-3
CASSPSGVQGTDTQYF
TGTGCCAGCAGTCCCTCCGGCGTACAGGGGACAGATACGCAGTATTTT
>.|TRBV7-9|.|TRBJ1-1
CASSPPRNTEAFF
TGTGCCAGCAGCCCACCGCGAAACACTGAAGCTTTCTTT
>TRBD2|TRBV4-2|.|TRBJ2-1
CASSPSGGNYNEQFF
TGTGCCAGCAGTCCTAGCGGGGGTAACTACAATGAGCAGTTCTTC
>.|TRBV19|once|TRBJ1-5
CASTTPGTDQPQHF
TGTGCCAGTACCACCCCAGGGACTGATCAGCCCCAGCATTTT
>.|TRBV18|.|TRBJ1-1
CASSPDTGNTEAFF
TGTGCCAGCTCACCGGACACCGGGAACACTGAAGCTTTCTTT